This TCR beta chain is drawn from a study of cytomegalovirus exposure and HLA in healthy donors. While the first cohort had about 610 subjects, the donors belonged to the separate validation cohort of over a hundred subjects. Only in-frame clones appear in the TCRdb table, and some are missing; sequencing was by immunoSEQ multiplex PCR. The sample contains some 140,000 clones, 85% to 90% of which appear only once. There are 15 residues in the CDR3. Germline values: CDR1 SGHTA, CDR2 FQGTGA. V gave up 1 base and J gave up 5 bases, with 14 bases separating them. The chain couples TRBV7-3 to TRBJ1-2; D might be TRBD1 (5 bases). The sequencing sample was made of PBMCs. This receptor was taken from a human donor in good health. CDR3 loop: CASSLNGGWTYGYTF. CDR3 bases: TGTGCCAGCAGCTTAAACGGGGGGTGGACATATGGCTACACCTTC.